This T cell receptor beta chain was documented in a study of CD8 T cells in Susac syndrome. Sequencing of TCR beta covered CD8+ and CD4+ T cells obtained from blood. The CD8+ and CD4+ T cells were negatively isolated, with the TEMRA cells enriched by FACS. With random hexamers, reverse transcription was performed on roughly 0.45 to 1 ug of RNA. Coverage of TCR beta CDR3 amplification by immunoSEQ multiplex PCR extended to 54 Vbeta and 13 Jbeta. TCRdb reprocessed the immunoSEQ multiplex PCR reads via MiXCR and lists one record per CDR3 protein. The sample contains around 170,000 distinct CDR3 sequences, just over 90% of which appear only once. CDR3 size: 14 residues. The V gene lost 3 bases and the J gene lost 1 base, with 9 bases spanning the gap. CDR1 is MNHEY and CDR2 is SVGEGT in the germline V gene.

This TCR was recovered from a human donor in good health. V gene TRBV6-2 or TRBV6-3 combines with J gene TRBJ1-1; D is uncertain. Sequencing was performed on CD4+ T cells from PBMCs. CDR3 in amino acids: CASSYTRSNTEAFF. The CDR3 region has the DNA TGTGCCAGCAGTTATACCAGATCGAACACTGAAGCTTTCTTT.